The rows below give T cell receptor beta chains drawn from one sample of a study of response to subunit inactivated influenza vaccine. TCRdb ran MiXCR on the RT-PCR reads and lists one entry per CDR3 protein. The sample records almost 250,000 distinct CDR3 sequences, 9% to 15% being singletons. The starting material was non-naive T cells sorted from PBMCs, obtained 14 days before vaccination. These receptors originate from a man in his fifties who received an inactivated influenza vaccine. The CDR3 runs from the conserved cysteine through the conserved F or W. A D gene is named only where the DNA matches it firmly. Clone sizes are given selectively: once, few, many, or a class where the clone is expanded.

clone size	V gene	D gene	J gene	CDR3 DNA	CDR3 protein
few	TRBV2	-	TRBJ1-4	TGTGCCAGCGGACAGTCGACTAATGAAAAACTGTTTTTT	CASGQSTNEKLFF
few	TRBV6-2/TRBV6-3	-	TRBJ2-7	TGTGCCAGCAGTATCCCGGACTACTACGAGCAGTACTTC	CASSIPDYYEQYF
-	TRBV11-2	TRBD2	TRBJ2-3	TGTGCCAGCAGCCGTAGGTTCCGGACTAGCTCTAGCACAGATACGCAGTATTTT	CASSRRFRTSSSTDTQYF
-	TRBV5-5	-	TRBJ1-2	TGTGCCAGCAGCGATCAGGTCTATGGCTACACCTTC	CASSDQVYGYTF
-	TRBV5-5	-	TRBJ2-7	TGTGCCAGCAGCCCCCTCCCGGGGAAAGAGGACGAGCAGTACTTC	CASSPLPGKEDEQYF
-	TRBV6-4	TRBD2	TRBJ2-7	TGTACCCTCTGTTTAGCCGGGACTAGCGGGCATGAAGTGTACGAGCAGTACTTC	CTLCLAGTSGHEVYEQYF
-	TRBV12-3/TRBV12-4	-	TRBJ1-4	TGTGCCAGCAGTTTGGGGGGAGGAGGTGAAAAACTGTTTTTT	CASSLGGGGEKLFF
-	TRBV9	-	TRBJ2-2	TGTGCCAGCAGCGTGAGATCCGGGAGAAACGGCGGGGAGCTGTTTTTT	CASSVRSGRNGGELFF
few	TRBV20-1	-	TRBJ1-2	TGCAGTGCCCAACCGATAGACAGCAACTATGGCTACACCTTC	CSAQPIDSNYGYTF
few	TRBV19	-	TRBJ1-6	TGTGCCAGTAGTAAAGGAACAATGCAGGCCTATTCACCCCTCCACTTT	CASSKGTMQAYSPLHF
-	TRBV27	-	TRBJ2-7	TGTGCCAGCAGAGGGCTACGAATGTTTTACGAGCAGTACTTC	CASRGLRMFYEQYF
many	TRBV12-3/TRBV12-4	-	TRBJ2-7	TGTGCCAGCAGCCCCGGCTCGGGGGGCTACGGGGAGCAGTACTTC	CASSPGSGGYGEQYF
many	TRBV12-3/TRBV12-4	-	TRBJ2-7	TGTGCCAGCAGTTTAAGCCTATCCTACGAGCAGTACTTC	CASSLSLSYEQYF
few	TRBV19	-	TRBJ1-1	TGTGCCAGTACCCGTCGGGGGGACACTGAAGCTTTCTTT	CASTRRGDTEAFF
many	TRBV11-2	TRBD1	TRBJ1-6	TGTGCCAGCAGACCCCCCCCAGGGGGCGAATCACCCCTCCACTTT	CASRPPPGGESPLHF
-	TRBV7-9	-	TRBJ2-7	TGTGCCAGCAGCCGAGACGGAAACCCCCAGCAGTACTTC	CASSRDGNPQQYF
many	TRBV7-2	-	TRBJ2-1	TGTGCCAGCAGCCCATTTGTGGGGGAGCAGTTCTTC	CASSPFVGEQFF
-	TRBV9	-	TRBJ2-3	TGTGCCAGCAGACGAAGGGGAGAGGGCACAGATACGCAGTATTTT	CASRRRGEGTDTQYF
many	TRBV5-1	-	TRBJ1-4	TGCGCCAGCAGCTTGGGTCGACGGGACGGAGAAAAACTGTTTTTT	CASSLGRRDGEKLFF
many	TRBV7-6	-	TRBJ2-3	TGTGCCAGCAGCTGGGGACTCGCTAGCACAGATACGCAGTATTTT	CASSWGLASTDTQYF
-	TRBV23-1	TRBD2	TRBJ2-1	TGCGCCAGCAGTCGTCGCGGCGGGAGTCCCTACAATGAGCAGTTCTTC	CASSRRGGSPYNEQFF
-	TRBV18	TRBD1	TRBJ2-7	TGTGCCAGCTCTCCCACAGGGGCTCAGACCTACGAGCAGTACTTC	CASSPTGAQTYEQYF
-	TRBV12-5	-	TRBJ2-5	TGTGCTAGTGGTTTGGCTAACTCCGGTGAGACCCAGTACTTC	CASGLANSGETQYF
many	TRBV5-1	-	TRBJ2-1	TGCGCCAGCAGGACGAGTAATGAGCAGTTCTTC	CASRTSNEQFF
-	TRBV12-3/TRBV12-4	-	TRBJ2-1	TGTGCCAGCAGACTTGGGGCGAGGGGGGGGGGTGAGCAGTTCTTC	CASRLGARGGGEQFF
-	TRBV7-2	TRBD2	TRBJ2-3	TGTGCCAGCAGCGCTATCTTAGCGGGAAAACTCACAGATACGCAGTATTTT	CASSAILAGKLTDTQYF
few	TRBV20-1	-	TRBJ1-5	TGCAGTGTCAGGGGTGGGATGGGTCAGCCCCAGCATTTT	CSVRGGMGQPQHF
-	TRBV27	TRBD2	TRBJ2-1	TGTGCCAGCAGTTTAAATTCGCTAGCGGGGGGGTACAAGGAGCAGTTCTTC	CASSLNSLAGGYKEQFF
-	TRBV19	-	TRBJ2-1	TGTGCCAGTAGTATACTTAGCTCCTACAATGAGCAGTTCTTC	CASSILSSYNEQFF
many	TRBV4-3	TRBD1	TRBJ1-6	TGCGCCAGCAGCCAAGGGGGACAGACTAATTCACCCCTCCACTTT	CASSQGGQTNSPLHF
-	TRBV28	-	TRBJ2-7	TGTGCCAGCAGTTTAGGGGGCGGGAGTAGCCACGAGCAGTACTTC	CASSLGGGSSHEQYF
-	TRBV2	-	TRBJ2-7	TGTGCCAGCAGTCTTGGACGGGCTAATAACGAGCAGTACTTC	CASSLGRANNEQYF
many	TRBV12-3/TRBV12-4	TRBD1	TRBJ1-2	TGTGCCAGCAGCCACGGGACAGGGGATGGCTACACCTTC	CASSHGTGDGYTF
-	TRBV20-1	TRBD2	TRBJ2-1	TGCAGTGCCCCAGCGGGAGCCTCCTACAATGAGCAGTTCTTC	CSAPAGASYNEQFF
few	TRBV27	TRBD2	TRBJ2-1	TGTGCCAGCAGTCCGCTCGGTAGCGGGAGAGGTACGGGCGATGAGCAGTTCTTC	CASSPLGSGRGTGDEQFF
few	TRBV6-2/TRBV6-3	TRBD2	TRBJ2-1	TGTGCCAGCAGTTACACGCCTGGACTAGCGGGGTTATACAATGAGCAGTTCTTC	CASSYTPGLAGLYNEQFF
-	TRBV28	-	TRBJ1-2	TGTGCCAGCAGTTGGATGTATGGCTACACCTTC	CASSWMYGYTF
-	TRBV2	TRBD2	TRBJ2-5	TGTGCCAGCACCGCTCTAGCGGGGGGGAGCAAGACCCAGTACTTC	CASTALAGGSKTQYF
-	TRBV7-2	-	TRBJ2-1	TGTGCCAGCAGCTTAGGCGAGTTTGGTCTTAGTGAGCAGTTCTTC	CASSLGEFGLSEQFF
many	TRBV18	-	TRBJ1-2	TGTGCCAGCTCACCGGGGAGACAGGACAATGGCTACACCTTC	CASSPGRQDNGYTF
many	TRBV6-2/TRBV6-3	-	TRBJ2-7	TGTGCCAGCAGCCACAGCTACGAGCAGTACTTC	CASSHSYEQYF
few	TRBV6-2/TRBV6-3	-	TRBJ1-6	TGTGCCAGCCTCCTCGGGGAAAATTCACCCCTCCACTTT	CASLLGENSPLHF
few	TRBV15	-	TRBJ1-4	TGTGCCACCAGCAGAGAAAGCACAGACAAAAATGAAAAACTGTTTTTT	CATSRESTDKNEKLFF
many	TRBV2	TRBD1	TRBJ2-3	TGTGCCAGCAGTGGAAGCCTGACAGGGCTCGGCACAGATACGCAGTATTTT	CASSGSLTGLGTDTQYF
-	TRBV7-8	TRBD1	TRBJ2-5	TGTGCCAGCAGCAACGACAGGGCAGAGACCCAGTACTTC	CASSNDRAETQYF
-	TRBV5-1	-	TRBJ1-1	TGCGCCAGCAGGCGGCTGAACACTGAAGCTTTCTTT	CASRRLNTEAFF
few	TRBV27	TRBD2	TRBJ2-5	TGTGCCAGCAGTTTGAAACCCCCGATGGCGGGGGTCGCGACCCAGTACTTC	CASSLKPPMAGVATQYF